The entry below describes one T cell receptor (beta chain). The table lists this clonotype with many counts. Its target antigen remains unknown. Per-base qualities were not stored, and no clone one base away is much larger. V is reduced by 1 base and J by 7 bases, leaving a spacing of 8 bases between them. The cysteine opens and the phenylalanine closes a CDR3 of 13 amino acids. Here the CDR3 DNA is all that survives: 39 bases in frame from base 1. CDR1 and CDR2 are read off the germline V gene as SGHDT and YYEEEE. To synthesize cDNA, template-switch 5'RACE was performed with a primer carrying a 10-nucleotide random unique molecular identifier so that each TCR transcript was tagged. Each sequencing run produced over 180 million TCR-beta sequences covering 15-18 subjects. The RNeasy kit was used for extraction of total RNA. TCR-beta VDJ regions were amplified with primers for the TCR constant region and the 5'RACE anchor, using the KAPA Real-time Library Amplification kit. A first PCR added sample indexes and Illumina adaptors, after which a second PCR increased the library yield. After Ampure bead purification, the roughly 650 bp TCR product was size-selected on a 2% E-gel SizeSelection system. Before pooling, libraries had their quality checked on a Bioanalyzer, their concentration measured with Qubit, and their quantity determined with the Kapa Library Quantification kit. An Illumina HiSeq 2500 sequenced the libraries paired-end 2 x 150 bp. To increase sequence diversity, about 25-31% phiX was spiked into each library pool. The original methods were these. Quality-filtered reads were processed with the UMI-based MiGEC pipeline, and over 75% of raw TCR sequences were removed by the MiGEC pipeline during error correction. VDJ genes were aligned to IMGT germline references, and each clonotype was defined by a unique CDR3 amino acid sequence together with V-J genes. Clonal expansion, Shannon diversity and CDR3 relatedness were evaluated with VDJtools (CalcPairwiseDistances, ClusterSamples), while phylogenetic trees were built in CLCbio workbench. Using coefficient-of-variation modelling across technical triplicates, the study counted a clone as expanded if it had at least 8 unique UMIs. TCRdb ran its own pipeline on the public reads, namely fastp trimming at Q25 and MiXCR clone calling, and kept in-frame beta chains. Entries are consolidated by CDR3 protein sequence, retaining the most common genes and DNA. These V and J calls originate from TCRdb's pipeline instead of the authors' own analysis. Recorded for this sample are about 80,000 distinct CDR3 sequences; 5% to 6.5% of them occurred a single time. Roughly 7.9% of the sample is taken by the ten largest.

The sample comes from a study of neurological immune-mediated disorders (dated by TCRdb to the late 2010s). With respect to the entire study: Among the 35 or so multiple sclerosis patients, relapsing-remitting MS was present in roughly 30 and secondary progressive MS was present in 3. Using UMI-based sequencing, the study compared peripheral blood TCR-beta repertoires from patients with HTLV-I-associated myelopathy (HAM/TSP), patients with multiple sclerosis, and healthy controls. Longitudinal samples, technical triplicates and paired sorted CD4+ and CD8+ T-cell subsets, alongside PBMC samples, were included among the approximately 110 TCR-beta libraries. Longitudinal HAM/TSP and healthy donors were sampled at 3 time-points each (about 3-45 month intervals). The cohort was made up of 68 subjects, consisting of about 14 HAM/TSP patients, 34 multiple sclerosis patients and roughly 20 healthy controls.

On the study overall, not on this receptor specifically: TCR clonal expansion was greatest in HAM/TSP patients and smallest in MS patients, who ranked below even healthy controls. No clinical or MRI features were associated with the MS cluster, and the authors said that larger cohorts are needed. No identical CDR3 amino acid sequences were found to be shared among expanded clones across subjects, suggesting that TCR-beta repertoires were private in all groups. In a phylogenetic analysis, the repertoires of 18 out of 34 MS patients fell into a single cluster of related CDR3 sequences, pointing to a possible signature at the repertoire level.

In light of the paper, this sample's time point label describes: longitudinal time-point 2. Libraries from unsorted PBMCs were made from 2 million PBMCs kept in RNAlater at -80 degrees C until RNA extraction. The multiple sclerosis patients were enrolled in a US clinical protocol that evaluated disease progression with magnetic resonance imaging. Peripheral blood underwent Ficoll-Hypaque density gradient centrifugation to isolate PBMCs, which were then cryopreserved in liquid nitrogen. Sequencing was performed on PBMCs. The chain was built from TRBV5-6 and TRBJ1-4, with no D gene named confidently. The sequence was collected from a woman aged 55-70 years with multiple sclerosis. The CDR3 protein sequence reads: CASSLLVIEKLFF. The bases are TGTGCCAGCAGCTTGTTAGTGATTGAAAAACTGTTTTTT.